These 11 T cell receptor beta chains were all obtained from the same sample, sequenced in a study of T-cell memory formation after mild COVID-19. Using its own MiXCR run on the 5' RACE reads, TCRdb lists one record per CDR3 protein. The profile shows hundreds of thousands of distinct CDR3 sequences, 28% of them singletons. Sequencing input: PBMCs or a T cell subset sorted from them (not recorded which). These TCRs come from an adult woman who had mild COVID-19 (a few samples of this study predate the infection). Cell type and time point are not known.

This chain links TRBV7-9 with TRBJ2-1; 7 nucleotides line up with TRBD1. Trimming removed 8 bases from V and 5 bases from J; junction bases left unmatched: 12. This CDR3 is built from 15 residues. Per the germline V gene, CDR1 is SEHNR and CDR2 is FQNEAQ (reference sequence). This CDR3 reads CASQGVQGMDNEQFF. The DNA of the CDR3 is TGTGCCAGCCAGGGTGTACAGGGGATGGACAATGAGCAGTTCTTC. Full variable domain (remainder filled in from reference TRBV7-9 and TRBJ2-1): DTGVSQNPRHKITKRGQNVTFRCDPISEHNRLYWYRQTLGQGPEFLTYFQNEAQLEKSRLLSDRFSAERPKGSFSTLEIQRTEQGDSAMYLCASQGVQGMDNEQFFGPGTRLTVL.

A few counts support this clonotype. The J gene is TRBJ2-3, the V gene TRBV5-1; D possibly corresponds to TRBD2 (6 bases). The V end lost 4 bases, the J end lost 6 bases, and 12 bases lay between the germline ends. This CDR3 is 13 amino acids long. Germline V CDR1 and CDR2: SGHRS, YFSETQ. The CDR3 spells CASSRTTLDTQYF. CDR3 nucleotide sequence: TGCGCCAGCAGCCGGACTACTTTGGATACGCAGTATTTT.

The chain recombines TRBV12-1 with TRBJ2-7; the table's D call TRBD1 went unverified against the DNA. TRBV12-1 has pseudogene status. This CDR3 is built from 15 residues. The CDR3 DNA reads TGTGCCAGCAGCCCCGCGGGGACAGGGACCTACGAGCAGTACTTC. This encodes CASSPAGTGTYEQYF.

The J gene is TRBJ2-5, the V gene TRBV6-5, with D possibly TRBD1 on 5 matching bases. The CDR3 sequence is 13 residues long. Germline CDR1 and CDR2: MNHEY and SVGAGI. Trimming cost V 6 bases and J 4 bases, with 12 bases left between them. This CDR3 is CASRRGHGETQYF. For the CDR3, the DNA is TGTGCCAGCAGACGTGGACATGGAGAGACCCAGTACTTC.

This clonotype occurred once. The chain recombines TRBV12-3 or TRBV12-4 with TRBJ1-2; 10 bases align to TRBD1. The CDR3 contains 11 residues. The V gene end was trimmed by 6 bases and the J gene end by 13 bases; junction bases not matched to a gene: 5. This chain's CDR3 is CASSRDRGPTF. For the CDR3, the DNA is TGTGCCAGCAGCAGAGACAGGGGGCCCACCTTC.

In its sample, this clonotype was seen a few times. V and J are TRBV15 and TRBJ2-1; TRBD2 matches 10 bases. V lost 3 bases, J lost 9 bases, and 5 bases stayed unmatched. Germline-derived CDR1 and CDR2 are LNHNV and YYDKDF (reference sequence). The CDR3 is 14 amino acids. The chain's CDR3 is CATSSQRGGREQFF. CDR3 in DNA: TGTGCCACCAGCAGCCAGCGGGGGGGCCGTGAGCAGTTCTTC.

The rearrangement links TRBV5-1 to TRBJ2-1, with TRBD1 as a possible D gene (5 bases). V shed 4 bases and J shed 5 bases, with 13 bases lying between them. There are 14 residues in the CDR3. CDR1 and CDR2 from the germline V gene are SGHRS and YFSETQ. CDR3 loop: CASSPRDSNNEQFF. The CDR3 DNA is TGCGCCAGCAGCCCAAGAGACAGCAACAATGAGCAGTTCTTC.

The rearrangement links TRBV24-1 to TRBJ1-5; TRBD1 matches at 10 bases. CDR1 KGHDR and CDR2 SFDVKD come from the germline V gene. CDR3 length: 17 residues. J gave up 1 base and V 4 bases, and 6 bases lay outside the gene matches. The CDR3 bases are TGTGCCACCAGTGACCGCGGGACAGGGGTCAGCAATCAGCCCCAGCATTTT. Translating gives CATSDRGTGVSNQPQHF.

The genes are TRBV4-2 and TRBJ1-5, with 9 bases aligning to TRBD1. The CDR3 sequence is 15 residues long. Germline CDR1 and CDR2: LGHNA and YNFKEQ. V lost 4 bases and J lost 5; bases outside the gene matches: 6. CDR3: CASSLQGAVDQPQHF. DNA for the CDR3: TGTGCCAGCAGCCTACAGGGGGCGGTGGATCAGCCCCAGCATTTT.

V gene TRBV2 combines with J gene TRBJ2-1; TRBD1 might be the D (7 bases). The V end was cut by 4 bases, the J end by 4 bases, with 11 bases between. The germline V gene encodes CDR1 SNHLY and CDR2 FYNNEI. The CDR3 runs 14 residues. This chain's CDR3 is CASSGPGGYNEQFF. In nucleotides, the CDR3 is TGTGCCAGCAGTGGGCCAGGGGGGTACAATGAGCAGTTCTTC.

This clonotype was detected a few times. The chain is built from TRBV5-1 and TRBJ2-3, with 12 nucleotides matching TRBD1. V trimming: 3 bases; J trimming: 4 bases; junction bases outside the gene matches: 3. Per germline, CDR1 SGHRS and CDR2 YFSETQ. There are 15 residues in the CDR3. CDR3 sequence (DNA): TGCGCCAGCAGCTGGGGACAGGGGGCCTCAGATACGCAGTATTTT. Translation: CASSWGQGASDTQYF.